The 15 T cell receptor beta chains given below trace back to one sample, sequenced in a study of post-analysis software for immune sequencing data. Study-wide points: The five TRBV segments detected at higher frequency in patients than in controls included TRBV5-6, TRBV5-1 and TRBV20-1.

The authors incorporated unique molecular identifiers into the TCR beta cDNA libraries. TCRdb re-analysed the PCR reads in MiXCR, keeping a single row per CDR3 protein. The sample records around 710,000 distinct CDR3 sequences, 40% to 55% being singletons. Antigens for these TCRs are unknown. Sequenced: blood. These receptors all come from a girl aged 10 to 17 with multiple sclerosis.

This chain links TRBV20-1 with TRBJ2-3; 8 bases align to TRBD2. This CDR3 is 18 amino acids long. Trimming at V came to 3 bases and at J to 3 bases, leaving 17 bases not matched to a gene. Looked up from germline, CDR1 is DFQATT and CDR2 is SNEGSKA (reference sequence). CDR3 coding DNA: TGCAGTGCTAGCCCAATAGCGGGACGCACCTGGGGGACAGATACGCAGTATTTT. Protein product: CSASPIAGRTWGTDTQYF.

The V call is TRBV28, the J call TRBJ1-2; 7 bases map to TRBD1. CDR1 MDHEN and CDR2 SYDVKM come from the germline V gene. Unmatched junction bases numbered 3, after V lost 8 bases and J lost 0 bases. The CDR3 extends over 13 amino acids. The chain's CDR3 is CASLTGTNYGYTF. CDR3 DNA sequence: TGTGCCAGCCTGACAGGGACTAACTATGGCTACACCTTC.

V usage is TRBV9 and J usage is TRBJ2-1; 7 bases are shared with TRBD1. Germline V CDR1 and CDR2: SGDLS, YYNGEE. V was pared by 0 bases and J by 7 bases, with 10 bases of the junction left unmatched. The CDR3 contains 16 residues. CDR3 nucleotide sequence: TGTGCCAGCAGCGTAGATAACAGGGGAACGTGGAATGAGCAGTTCTTC. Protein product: CASSVDNRGTWNEQFF.

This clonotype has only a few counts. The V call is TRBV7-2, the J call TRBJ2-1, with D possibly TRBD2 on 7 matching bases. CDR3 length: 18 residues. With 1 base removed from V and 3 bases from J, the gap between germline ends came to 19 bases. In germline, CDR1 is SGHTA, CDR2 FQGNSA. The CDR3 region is CASSLEQGGRASYNEQFF. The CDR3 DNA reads TGTGCCAGCAGCTTAGAACAGGGTGGGAGGGCCAGCTACAATGAGCAGTTCTTC.

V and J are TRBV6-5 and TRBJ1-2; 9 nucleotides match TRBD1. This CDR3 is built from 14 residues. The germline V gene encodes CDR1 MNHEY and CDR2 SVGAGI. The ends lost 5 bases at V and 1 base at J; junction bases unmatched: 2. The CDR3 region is CASSRTGVNYGYTF. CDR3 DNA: TGTGCCAGCAGTAGGACAGGGGTTAACTATGGCTACACCTTC.

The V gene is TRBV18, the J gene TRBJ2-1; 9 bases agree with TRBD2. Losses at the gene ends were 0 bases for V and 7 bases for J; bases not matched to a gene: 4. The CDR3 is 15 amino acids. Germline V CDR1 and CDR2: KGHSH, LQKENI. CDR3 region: CASSPPAGGGNEQFF. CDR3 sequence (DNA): TGTGCCAGCTCACCACCAGCGGGAGGAGGGAATGAGCAGTTCTTC.

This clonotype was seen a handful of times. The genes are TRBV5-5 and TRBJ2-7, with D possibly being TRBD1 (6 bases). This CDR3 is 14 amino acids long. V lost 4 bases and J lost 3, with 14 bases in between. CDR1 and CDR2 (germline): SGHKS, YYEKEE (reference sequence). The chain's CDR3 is CASSLIAQGYEQYF. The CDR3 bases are TGTGCCAGCAGCCTGATAGCACAGGGCTACGAGCAGTACTTC.

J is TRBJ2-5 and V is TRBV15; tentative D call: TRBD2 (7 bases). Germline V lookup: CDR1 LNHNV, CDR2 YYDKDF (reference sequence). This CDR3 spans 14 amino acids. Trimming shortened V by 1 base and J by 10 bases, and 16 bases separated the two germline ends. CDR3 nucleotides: TGTGCCACCAGCAGAGGTCGGGGGGCCTACGACCAGTACTTC. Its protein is CATSRGRGAYDQYF. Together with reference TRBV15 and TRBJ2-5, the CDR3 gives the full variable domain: DAMVIQNPRYQVTQFGKPVTLSCSQTLNHNVMYWYQQKSSQAPKLLFHYYDKDFNNEADTPDNFQSRRPNTSFCFLDIRSPGLGDTAMYLCATSRGRGAYDQYFGPGTRLLVL.

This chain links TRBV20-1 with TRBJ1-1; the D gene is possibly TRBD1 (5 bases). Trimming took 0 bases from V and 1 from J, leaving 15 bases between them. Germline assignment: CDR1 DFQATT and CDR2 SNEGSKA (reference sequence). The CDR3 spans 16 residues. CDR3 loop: CSARDTGEGQNTEAFF. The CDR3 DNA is TGCAGTGCTAGAGATACGGGGGAAGGCCAGAACACTGAAGCTTTCTTT.

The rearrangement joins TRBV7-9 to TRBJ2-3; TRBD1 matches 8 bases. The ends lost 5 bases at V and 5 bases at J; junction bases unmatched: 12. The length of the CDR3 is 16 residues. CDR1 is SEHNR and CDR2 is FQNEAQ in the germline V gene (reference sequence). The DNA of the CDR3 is TGTGCCAGCAGCACCCGGGACAGGATCCCGCAAGATACGCAGTATTTT. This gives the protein CASSTRDRIPQDTQYF.

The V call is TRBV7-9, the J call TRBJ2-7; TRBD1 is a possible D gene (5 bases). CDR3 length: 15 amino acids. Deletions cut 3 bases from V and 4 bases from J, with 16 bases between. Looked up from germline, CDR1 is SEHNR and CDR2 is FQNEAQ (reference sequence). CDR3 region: CASSLVAGPRYEQYF. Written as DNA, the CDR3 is TGTGCCAGCAGCTTGGTCGCAGGGCCGCGATACGAGCAGTACTTC. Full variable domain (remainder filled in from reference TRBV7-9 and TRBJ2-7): DTGVSQNPRHKITKRGQNVTFRCDPISEHNRLYWYRQTLGQGPEFLTYFQNEAQLEKSRLLSDRFSAERPKGSFSTLEIQRTEQGDSAMYLCASSLVAGPRYEQYFGPGTRLTVT.

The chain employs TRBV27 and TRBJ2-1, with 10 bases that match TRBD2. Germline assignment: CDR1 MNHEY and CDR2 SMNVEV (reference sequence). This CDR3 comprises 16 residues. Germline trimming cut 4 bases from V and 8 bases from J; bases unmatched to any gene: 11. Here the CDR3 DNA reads TGTGCCAGCAGTTATTCCCCTAGCGGGAGTCGCGATGAGCAGTTCTTC. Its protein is CASSYSPSGSRDEQFF.

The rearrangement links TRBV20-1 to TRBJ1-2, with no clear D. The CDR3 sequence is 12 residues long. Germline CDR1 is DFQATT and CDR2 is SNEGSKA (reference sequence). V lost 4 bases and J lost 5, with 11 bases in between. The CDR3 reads CSANEDLYGYTF. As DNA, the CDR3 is TGCAGTGCTAATGAAGATCTTTATGGCTACACCTTC.

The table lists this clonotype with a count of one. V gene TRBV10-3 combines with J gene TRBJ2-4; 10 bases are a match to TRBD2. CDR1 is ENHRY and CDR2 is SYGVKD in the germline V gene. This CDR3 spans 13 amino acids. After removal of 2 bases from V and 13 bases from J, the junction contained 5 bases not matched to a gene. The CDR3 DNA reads TGTGCCATCAGTGAGCTAGCGGGAGATGTGCAGTACTTC. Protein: CAISELAGDVQYF.

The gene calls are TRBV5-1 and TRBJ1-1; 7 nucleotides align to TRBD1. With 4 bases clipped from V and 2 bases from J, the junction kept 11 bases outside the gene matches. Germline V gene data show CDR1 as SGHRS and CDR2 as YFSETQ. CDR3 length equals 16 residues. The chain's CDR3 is CASSRGDSASNTEAFF. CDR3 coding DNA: TGCGCCAGCAGCCGAGGGGACAGCGCCTCTAACACTGAAGCTTTCTTT.